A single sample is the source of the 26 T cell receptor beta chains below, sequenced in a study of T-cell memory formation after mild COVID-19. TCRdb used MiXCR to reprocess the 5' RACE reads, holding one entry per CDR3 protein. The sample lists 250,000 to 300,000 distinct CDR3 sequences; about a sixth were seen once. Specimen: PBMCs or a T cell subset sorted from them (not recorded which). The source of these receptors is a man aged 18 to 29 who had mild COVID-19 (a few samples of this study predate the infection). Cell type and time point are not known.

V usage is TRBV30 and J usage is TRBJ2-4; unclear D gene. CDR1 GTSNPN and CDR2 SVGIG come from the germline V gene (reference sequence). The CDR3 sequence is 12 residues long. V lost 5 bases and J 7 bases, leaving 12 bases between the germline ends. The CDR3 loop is CAWGQDQNIQYF. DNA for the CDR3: TGTGCCTGGGGTCAGGACCAGAACATTCAGTACTTC.

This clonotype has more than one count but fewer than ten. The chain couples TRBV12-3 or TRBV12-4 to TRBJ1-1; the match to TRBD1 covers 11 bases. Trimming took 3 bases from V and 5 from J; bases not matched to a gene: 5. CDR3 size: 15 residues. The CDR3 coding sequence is TGTGCCAGCAGTTTCGGGGACAGGGGGTATACTGAAGCTTTCTTT. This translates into CASSFGDRGYTEAFF.

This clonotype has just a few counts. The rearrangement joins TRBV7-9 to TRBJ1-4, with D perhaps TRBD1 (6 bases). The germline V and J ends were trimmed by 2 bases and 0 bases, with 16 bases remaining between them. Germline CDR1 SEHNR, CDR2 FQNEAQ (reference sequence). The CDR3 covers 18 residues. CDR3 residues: CASSLLPGEGATNEKLFF. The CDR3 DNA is TGTGCCAGCAGCTTACTGCCAGGGGAGGGGGCAACTAATGAAAAACTGTTTTTT. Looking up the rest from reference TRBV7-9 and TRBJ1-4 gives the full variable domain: DTGVSQNPRHKITKRGQNVTFRCDPISEHNRLYWYRQTLGQGPEFLTYFQNEAQLEKSRLLSDRFSAERPKGSFSTLEIQRTEQGDSAMYLCASSLLPGEGATNEKLFFGSGTQLSVL.

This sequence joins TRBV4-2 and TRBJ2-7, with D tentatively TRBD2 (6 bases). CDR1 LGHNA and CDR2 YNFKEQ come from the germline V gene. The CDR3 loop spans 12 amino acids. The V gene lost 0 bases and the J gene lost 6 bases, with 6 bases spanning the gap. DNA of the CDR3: TGTGCCAGCAGCCAAGAGGGGGGCGAGCAGTACTTC. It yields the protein CASSQEGGEQYF.

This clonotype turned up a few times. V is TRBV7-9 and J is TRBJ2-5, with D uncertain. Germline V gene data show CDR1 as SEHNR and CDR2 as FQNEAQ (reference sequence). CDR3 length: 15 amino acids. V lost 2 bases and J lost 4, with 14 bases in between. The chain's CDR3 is CASSLRGSIGETQYF. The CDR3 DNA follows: TGTGCCAGCAGCTTACGCGGTAGCATCGGAGAGACCCAGTACTTC.

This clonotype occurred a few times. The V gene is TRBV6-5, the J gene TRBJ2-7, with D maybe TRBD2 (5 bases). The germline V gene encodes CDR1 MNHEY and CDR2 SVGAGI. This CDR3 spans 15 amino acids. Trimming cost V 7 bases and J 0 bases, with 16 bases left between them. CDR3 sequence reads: CASKPSRGTSYEQYF. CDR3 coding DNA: TGTGCCAGCAAACCGTCCCGGGGTACCTCCTACGAGCAGTACTTC.

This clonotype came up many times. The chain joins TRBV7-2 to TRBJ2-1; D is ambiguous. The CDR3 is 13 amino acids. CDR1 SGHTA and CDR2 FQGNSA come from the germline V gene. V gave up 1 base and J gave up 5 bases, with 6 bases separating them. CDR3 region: CASSLGWDNEQFF. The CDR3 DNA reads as TGTGCCAGCAGCTTAGGCTGGGACAATGAGCAGTTCTTC.

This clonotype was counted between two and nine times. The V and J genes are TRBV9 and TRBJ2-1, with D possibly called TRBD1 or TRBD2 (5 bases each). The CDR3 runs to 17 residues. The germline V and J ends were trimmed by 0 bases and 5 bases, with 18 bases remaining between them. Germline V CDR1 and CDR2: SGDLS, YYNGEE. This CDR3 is CASSVVGDPVLNNEQFF. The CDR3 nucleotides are TGTGCCAGCAGCGTAGTGGGGGATCCCGTTCTAAACAATGAGCAGTTCTTC.

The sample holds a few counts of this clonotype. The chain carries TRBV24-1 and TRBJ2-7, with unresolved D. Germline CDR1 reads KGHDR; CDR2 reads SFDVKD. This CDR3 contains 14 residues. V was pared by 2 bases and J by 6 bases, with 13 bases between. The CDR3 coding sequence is TGTGCCACCAGTGATTCTGACAAACCGGGCGAGCAGTACTTC. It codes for CATSDSDKPGEQYF.

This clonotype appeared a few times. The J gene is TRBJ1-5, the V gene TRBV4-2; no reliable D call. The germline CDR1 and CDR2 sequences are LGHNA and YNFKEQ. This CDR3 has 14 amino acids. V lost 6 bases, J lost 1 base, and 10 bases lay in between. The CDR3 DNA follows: TGTGCCAGCAGAAACCTGTGGAGCAATCAGCCCCAGCATTTT. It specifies CASRNLWSNQPQHF.

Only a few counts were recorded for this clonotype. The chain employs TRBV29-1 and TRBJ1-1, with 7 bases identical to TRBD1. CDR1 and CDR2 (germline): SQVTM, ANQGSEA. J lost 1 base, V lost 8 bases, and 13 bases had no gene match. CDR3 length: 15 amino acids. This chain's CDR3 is CSLGPWAGGNTEAFF. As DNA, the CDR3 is TGCAGCTTAGGGCCGTGGGCAGGGGGGAACACTGAAGCTTTCTTT.

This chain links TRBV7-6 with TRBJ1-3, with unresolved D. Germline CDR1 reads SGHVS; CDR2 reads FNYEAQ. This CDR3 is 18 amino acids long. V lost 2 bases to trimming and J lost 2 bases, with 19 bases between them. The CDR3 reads CASSLKDFMGAPGNTIYF. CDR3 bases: TGTGCCAGCAGCTTAAAAGACTTTATGGGAGCACCTGGAAACACCATATATTTT.

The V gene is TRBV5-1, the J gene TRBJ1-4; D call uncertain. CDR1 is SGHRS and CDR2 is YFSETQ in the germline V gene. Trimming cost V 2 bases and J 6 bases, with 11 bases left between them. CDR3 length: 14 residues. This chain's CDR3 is CASSFTRPDEKLFF. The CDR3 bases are TGCGCCAGCAGCTTCACCAGACCTGATGAAAAACTGTTTTTT.

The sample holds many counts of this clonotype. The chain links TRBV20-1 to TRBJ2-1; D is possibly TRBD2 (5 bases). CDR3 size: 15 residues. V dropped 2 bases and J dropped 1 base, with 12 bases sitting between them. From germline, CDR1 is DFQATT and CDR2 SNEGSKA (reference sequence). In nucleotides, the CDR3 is TGCAGTGCTAGACTAGCAACGAAGTCCTACAATGAGCAGTTCTTC. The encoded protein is CSARLATKSYNEQFF.

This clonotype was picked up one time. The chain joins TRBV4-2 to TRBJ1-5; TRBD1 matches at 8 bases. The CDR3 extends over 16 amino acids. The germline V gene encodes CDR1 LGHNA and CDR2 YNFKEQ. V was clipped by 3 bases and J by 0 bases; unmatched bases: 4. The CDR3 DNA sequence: TGTGCCAGCAGCCACGCGACAGGGGTTAGCAATCAGCCCCAGCATTTT. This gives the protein CASSHATGVSNQPQHF.

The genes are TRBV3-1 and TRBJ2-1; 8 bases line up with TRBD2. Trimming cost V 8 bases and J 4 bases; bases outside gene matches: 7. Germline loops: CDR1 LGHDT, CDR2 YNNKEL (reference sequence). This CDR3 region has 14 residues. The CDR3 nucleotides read TGTGCCAGCCACGAAGCGGGGGCTTACAATGAGCAGTTCTTC. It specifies CASHEAGAYNEQFF.

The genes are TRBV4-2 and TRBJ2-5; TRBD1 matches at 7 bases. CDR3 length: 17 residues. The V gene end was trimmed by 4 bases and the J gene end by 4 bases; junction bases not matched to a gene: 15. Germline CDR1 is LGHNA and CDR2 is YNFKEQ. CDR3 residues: CASSLTRGRGSGETQYF. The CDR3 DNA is TGTGCCAGCAGCCTCACCAGGGGGAGAGGGTCGGGAGAGACCCAGTACTTC.

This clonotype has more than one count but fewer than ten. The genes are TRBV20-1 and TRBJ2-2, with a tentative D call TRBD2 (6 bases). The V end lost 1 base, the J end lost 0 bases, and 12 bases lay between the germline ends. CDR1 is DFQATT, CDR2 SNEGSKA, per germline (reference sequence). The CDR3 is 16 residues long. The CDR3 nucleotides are TGCAGTGCTAGAGGACCCCTAGCGACGAACACCGGGGAGCTGTTTTTT. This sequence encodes CSARGPLATNTGELFF.

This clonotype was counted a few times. The CDR3 region has the DNA TGTGCCAGCAGCTCCGTGAACAGACCCGAGCAGTACTTC. Translating gives CASSSVNRPEQYF. The chain couples TRBV7-9 to TRBJ2-7; D unresolved. The length of the CDR3 is 13 residues. V was pared by 4 bases and J by 6 bases, with 13 bases between. The germline V gene has CDR1 SEHNR and CDR2 FQNEAQ (reference sequence).

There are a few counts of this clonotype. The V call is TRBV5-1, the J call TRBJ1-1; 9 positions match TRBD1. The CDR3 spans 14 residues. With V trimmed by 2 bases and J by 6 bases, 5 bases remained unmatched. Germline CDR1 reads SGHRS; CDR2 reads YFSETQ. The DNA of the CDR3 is TGCGCCAGCAGCTTAAGGACAGGGGATGCTGAAGCTTTCTTT. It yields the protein CASSLRTGDAEAFF.

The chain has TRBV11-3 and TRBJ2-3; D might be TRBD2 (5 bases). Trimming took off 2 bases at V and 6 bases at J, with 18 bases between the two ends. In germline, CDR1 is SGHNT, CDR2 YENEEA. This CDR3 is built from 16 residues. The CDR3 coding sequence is TGTGCCAGCAGCTTAATGACGCGATCCTTAGCGGATACGCAGTATTTT. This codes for CASSLMTRSLADTQYF.

The CDR3 sequence is CASQDSASSYEQYF. For the CDR3, the DNA is TGCGCCAGTCAGGACAGCGCGAGCTCCTACGAGCAGTACTTC. V is TRBV5-1 and J is TRBJ2-7, with D perhaps TRBD1 (6 bases). The CDR3 totals 14 residues. The V end was cut by 8 bases, the J end by 0 bases, with 15 bases between. The germline V gene encodes CDR1 SGHRS and CDR2 YFSETQ. The full variable domain, its missing parts supplied by reference TRBV5-1 and TRBJ2-7, is KAGVTQTPRYLIKTRGQQVTLSCSPISGHRSVSWYQQTPGQGLQFLFEYFSETQRNKGNFPGRFSGRQFSNSRSEMNVSTLELGDSALYLCASQDSASSYEQYFGPGTRLTVT.

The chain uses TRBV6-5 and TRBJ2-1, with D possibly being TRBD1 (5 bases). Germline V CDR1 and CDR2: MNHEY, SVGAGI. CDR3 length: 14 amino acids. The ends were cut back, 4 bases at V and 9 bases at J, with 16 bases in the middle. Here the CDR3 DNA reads TGTGCCAGCAGTTTTACAGGTGCGGTCCGTGAGCAGTTCTTC. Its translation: CASSFTGAVREQFF.

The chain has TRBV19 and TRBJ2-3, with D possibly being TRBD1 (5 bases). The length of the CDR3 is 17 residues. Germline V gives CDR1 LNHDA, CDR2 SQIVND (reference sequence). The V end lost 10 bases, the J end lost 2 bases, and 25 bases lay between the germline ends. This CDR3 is CATSSQQGDRITDTQYF. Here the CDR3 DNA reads TGTGCCACCAGTTCACAGCAGGGTGACCGTATCACAGATACGCAGTATTTT.

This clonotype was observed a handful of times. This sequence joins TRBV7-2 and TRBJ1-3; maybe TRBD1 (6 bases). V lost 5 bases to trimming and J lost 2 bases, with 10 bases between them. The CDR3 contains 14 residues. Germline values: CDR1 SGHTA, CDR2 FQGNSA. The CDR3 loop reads CASSRDRTGNTIYF. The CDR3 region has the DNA TGTGCCAGCAGCCGTGACAGGACTGGAAACACCATATATTTT.

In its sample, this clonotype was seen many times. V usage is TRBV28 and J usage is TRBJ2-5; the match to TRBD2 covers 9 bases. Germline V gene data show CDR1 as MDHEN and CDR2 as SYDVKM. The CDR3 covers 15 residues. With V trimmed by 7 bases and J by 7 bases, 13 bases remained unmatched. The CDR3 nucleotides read TGTGCCAGCATGGCGGGGGGGAGGCTTATTGCGACCCAGTACTTC. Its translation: CASMAGGRLIATQYF.